The 12 T cell receptor beta chains presented below share a single source sample, sequenced in a study of response to subunit inactivated influenza vaccine. A single record per CDR3 protein comes from TCRdb applying MiXCR to the RT-PCR reads. The sample includes around 650,000 distinct CDR3 sequences, about a sixth of them seen just once. The sequencing used PBMCs from blood, collected about 13 days after vaccination. These receptors were taken from a man aged 50-59 years who received an inactivated influenza vaccine.

This clonotype has more than one count but fewer than ten. The chain has TRBV28 and TRBJ1-1; D is perhaps TRBD1 (5 bases). This CDR3 is built from 13 residues. CDR1 is MDHEN, CDR2 SYDVKM, per germline. V lost 2 bases, J lost 4 bases, and 8 bases lay in between. In DNA form, the CDR3 reads TGTGCCAGCAGTTTACCAGGGTCCACTGAAGCTTTCTTT. It yields the protein CASSLPGSTEAFF.

J is TRBJ2-3 and V is TRBV9; D might be TRBD2 (5 bases). V was cut by 6 bases and J by 1 base, with 12 bases left in between. Germline CDR1 SGDLS, CDR2 YYNGEE. CDR3 length equals 14 residues. CDR3 DNA: TGTGCCAGCAACTTTGGCGGGCGCACAGATACGCAGTATTTT. As protein: CASNFGGRTDTQYF.

The chain links TRBV27 to TRBJ2-1, with 9 bases matching TRBD2. The CDR3 runs to 15 residues. Germline V gene sequence: CDR1 MNHEY, CDR2 SMNVEV (reference sequence). V shed 5 bases and J 10 bases; nucleotides not matched to a gene: 12. The CDR3 nucleotides read TGTGCCAGCAGTCTAGGCAGGGTAGCGGGGGACGAGCAGTTCTTC. Encoded protein: CASSLGRVAGDEQFF.

This clonotype was counted ten times or more. The J gene is TRBJ2-2, the V gene TRBV6-1; no clear D gene. This CDR3 comprises 15 residues. Germline CDR1 and CDR2: MNHNS and SASEGT. The V end was cut by 4 bases, the J end by 2 bases, with 11 bases between. DNA for the CDR3: TGTGCCAGCAGTGTTGGCAGCCTCAACACCGGGGAGCTGTTTTTT. The encoded protein is CASSVGSLNTGELFF.

This clonotype was observed once. The rearrangement links TRBV9 to TRBJ2-7; D possibly corresponds to TRBD2 (6 bases). Trimming removed 2 bases from V and 4 bases from J, with 16 bases in between. Germline V gene data show CDR1 as SGDLS and CDR2 as YYNGEE. This CDR3 contains 15 residues. This CDR3 is CASSVGGGKIYEQYF. The CDR3 region has the DNA TGTGCCAGCAGCGTGGGAGGAGGGAAAATTTACGAGCAGTACTTC.

The chain combines TRBV5-1 with TRBJ2-2, with D possibly being TRBD1 (6 bases). The CDR3 has 17 residues. CDR1 and CDR2 from the germline V gene are SGHRS and YFSETQ. V was clipped by 4 bases and J by 0 bases, with 16 bases between them. This chain's CDR3 is CASSSGQLLANTGELFF. For the CDR3, the DNA is TGCGCCAGCAGCAGCGGACAGCTACTCGCGAACACCGGGGAGCTGTTTTTT.

This clonotype has ten or more counts. The chain has TRBV2 and TRBJ2-1; either TRBD1 or TRBD2 may fit D (5 bases each). Germline-derived CDR1 and CDR2 are SNHLY and FYNNEI. The CDR3 runs 16 residues. The V and J ends lost 6 bases and 8 bases respectively, with 23 bases between them. This CDR3 reads CASSSHRTRGSDEQFF. The CDR3 nucleotides read TGTGCCAGCAGCTCCCACCGTACTAGGGGATCCGATGAGCAGTTCTTC.

This rearrangement joins TRBV20-1 to TRBJ2-3; D may match TRBD1 or TRBD2 (5 bases each). The CDR3 loop spans 14 amino acids. Germline V gene lookup returns CDR1 DFQATT and CDR2 SNEGSKA (reference sequence). The V gene lost 4 bases and the J gene lost 4 bases, with 15 bases spanning the gap. The chain's CDR3 is CSATPGALADTQYF. The CDR3 region has the DNA TGCAGTGCTACCCCCGGGGCATTGGCAGATACGCAGTATTTT.

This clonotype was counted between two and nine times. The CDR3 protein is CASTLQGLRGETQYF. The CDR3 nucleotides read TGTGCCAGCACTCTTCAGGGACTACGAGGGGAGACCCAGTACTTC. V is TRBV6-2 or TRBV6-3 and J is TRBJ2-5; 7 bases fit TRBD2. The CDR3 spans 15 residues. Trimming cost V 7 bases and J 5 bases; bases outside gene matches: 13. From germline, CDR1 is MNHEY and CDR2 SVGEGT.

The chain carries TRBV15 and TRBJ2-3, with 7 bases that match TRBD2. The CDR3 runs 15 residues. With V trimmed by 1 base and J by 7 bases, 8 bases remained unmatched. Germline V lookup: CDR1 LNHNV, CDR2 YYDKDF (reference sequence). The DNA for the CDR3 is TGTGCCACCAGCAGAGTTCTAGCGGTACGACATACGCAGTATTTT. Protein product: CATSRVLAVRHTQYF.

The chain has TRBV29-1 and TRBJ2-1; D call uncertain. This CDR3 region has 11 residues. Germline V gives CDR1 SQVTM, CDR2 ANQGSEA. V shed 2 bases and J shed 8 bases, with 7 bases lying between them. The CDR3 DNA reads TGCAGCGTTGAATATCGCTATGAGCAGTTCTTC. Protein: CSVEYRYEQFF.

This clonotype was found a few times. V gene TRBV5-1 combines with J gene TRBJ2-7; D uncertain. Trimming removed 5 bases from V and 5 bases from J, with 14 bases in between. Germline V lookup: CDR1 SGHRS, CDR2 YFSETQ. The CDR3 loop spans 13 amino acids. The CDR3 spells CASSPVITDEQYF. CDR3 nucleotides: TGCGCCAGCAGTCCTGTTATCACGGACGAGCAGTACTTC.